The 18 T cell receptor beta chains listed next were all sequenced from one sample in a study of control samples from healthy donors and cancer patients. Method: immunoSEQ multiplex PCR; TCRdb's copy keeps in-frame clones and lacks some. The top ten hold approximately 6% of the sample, which has over 150,000 clones, 85% to 95% seen once. Sequencing was carried out using blood. The receptors come from a man aged 35 to 55 in good health.

The chain links TRBV7-8 to TRBJ1-1; D not certain. This CDR3 comprises 13 residues. V lost 8 bases, J lost 5 bases, and 15 bases lay in between. CDR1 SGHVS and CDR2 FQNEAQ come from the germline V gene. The CDR3 DNA reads TGTGCCAGCCGAATGCTGGAGAAGACTGAAGCTTTCTTT. It translates to CASRMLEKTEAFF.

V gene TRBV12-3 or TRBV12-4 combines with J gene TRBJ1-1; the D is unclear. CDR3 length: 13 residues. With 4 bases removed from V and 4 bases from J, the gap between germline ends came to 10 bases. The CDR3 loop reads CASSSLSVTEAFF. The CDR3 DNA is TGTGCCAGCAGTTCTCTATCGGTCACTGAAGCTTTCTTT.

V usage is TRBV9 and J usage is TRBJ2-1, with 9 nucleotides matching TRBD1. Germline V gene lookup returns CDR1 SGDLS and CDR2 YYNGEE. Unmatched junction bases numbered 4, after V lost 5 bases and J lost 1 base. This CDR3 region has 15 residues. CDR3 sequence: CASSGTGLSYNEQFF. The CDR3 DNA reads as TGTGCCAGCAGTGGGACAGGGCTTTCCTACAATGAGCAGTTCTTC.

The chain uses TRBV14 and TRBJ2-3; 10 bases are shared with TRBD2. The CDR3 totals 17 residues. V was pared by 3 bases and J by 4 bases, with 10 bases of the junction left unmatched. CDR1 SGHDN and CDR2 FVKESK come from the germline V gene. In nucleotides, the CDR3 is TGTGCCAGCAGCCAGGGGCCTAGCGGGGGAATCGCAGATACGCAGTATTTT. It specifies CASSQGPSGGIADTQYF.

This chain uses TRBV21-1 with TRBJ2-2. TRBV21-1 is labeled a pseudogene. This CDR3 region has 16 residues. CDR3 loop: CASTIPRHQGTGELFF. The CDR3 DNA is TGTGCCAGCACCATCCCTCGGCACCAAGGGACCGGGGAGCTGTTTTTT.

J is TRBJ2-3 and V is TRBV24-1; 7 positions match TRBD2. The CDR3 totals 14 residues. The germline V gene has CDR1 KGHDR and CDR2 SFDVKD. With V trimmed by 6 bases and J by 1 base, 3 bases remained unmatched. CDR3 region: CATSFGGGTDTQYF. In nucleotides, the CDR3 is TGTGCCACCAGTTTTGGGGGGGGCACAGATACGCAGTATTTT.

This clone has only one observation. A junction boundary mismatches the germline segment, possibly from a read error. The chain employs TRBV5-6 and TRBJ1-2, with TRBD1 matching over 7 bases. The germline V gene encodes CDR1 SGHDT and CDR2 YYEEEE. This CDR3 contains 13 residues. CDR3: CASSLFPSGGRNF. Here the CDR3 DNA reads TGTGCCAGCAGCTTGTTCCCTTCAGGGGGACGCAACTTC.

This chain uses TRBV27 with TRBJ2-7, with TRBD2 identical over 10 bases. Germline V gives CDR1 MNHEY, CDR2 SMNVEV (reference sequence). This CDR3 is 19 amino acids long. Germline trimming cut 2 bases from V and 1 base from J; bases unmatched to any gene: 14. The CDR3 is CASSLGPGLAGAESYEQYF. In DNA form, the CDR3 reads TGTGCCAGCAGTTTAGGGCCGGGCCTAGCGGGGGCAGAGTCCTACGAGCAGTACTTC.

Comment on this clone: Other DNA sequences in this sample translate to the same CDR3. The chain carries TRBV6-2 or TRBV6-3 and TRBJ2-7; perhaps TRBD2 as D (5 bases). The length of the CDR3 is 13 residues. The V gene lost 4 bases and the J gene lost 0 bases, with 7 bases spanning the gap. The germline CDR1 and CDR2 sequences are MNHEY and SVGEGT. CDR3 nucleotide sequence: TGTGCCAGCAGTTCCGGGGTCTCCTACGAGCAGTACTTC. Residues: CASSSGVSYEQYF.

The chain links TRBV2 to TRBJ2-2, with D hard to call. This CDR3 contains 14 residues. In germline, CDR1 is SNHLY, CDR2 FYNNEI. V gave up 0 bases and J gave up 5 bases, with 7 bases separating them. The CDR3 loop is CASSEAWGTGELFF. The CDR3 region has the DNA TGTGCCAGCAGTGAAGCTTGGGGAACCGGGGAGCTGTTTTTT. The whole variable domain, remainder taken from reference TRBV2 and TRBJ2-2, is EPEVTQTPSHQVTQMGQEVILRCVPISNHLYFYWYRQILGQKVEFLVSFYNNEISEKSEIFDDQFSVERPDGSNFTLKIRSTKLEDSAMYFCASSEAWGTGELFFGEGSRLTVL.

A few counts support this clone. For the CDR3, the DNA is TGTGCCAGCAGCAGCCTACAGGGGATGCAGTACTTC. Translated: CASSSLQGMQYF. V usage is TRBV3-1 (or the pseudogene TRBV3-2) and J usage is TRBJ2-7; TRBD1 matches at 7 bases. V shed 5 bases and J 9 bases; nucleotides not matched to a gene: 7. The CDR3 runs to 12 residues. From germline, CDR1 is LGHDT and CDR2 YNNKEL (reference sequence).

This chain uses TRBV7-2 with TRBJ2-5; D unclear. The CDR3 has 13 amino acids. Germline-derived CDR1 and CDR2 are SGHTA and FQGNSA. V was trimmed by 5 bases and J by 7 bases, leaving 14 bases between them. The CDR3 coding sequence is TGTGCCAGCAGCACCCGACGAAATGGGACCCAGTACTTC. It yields the protein CASSTRRNGTQYF.

V is TRBV28 and J is TRBJ1-1; 8 nucleotides line up with TRBD1. This CDR3 is 13 amino acids long. With V trimmed by 4 bases and J by 3 bases, 1 base remained unmatched. Germline V gene data show CDR1 as MDHEN and CDR2 as SYDVKM. CDR3 sequence reads: CASSSTGDTEAFF. CDR3 bases: TGTGCCAGCAGTTCGACAGGGGACACTGAAGCTTTCTTT.

With respect to this clone: The sample has other DNA sequences that encode this CDR3 too. The chain uses TRBV7-9 and TRBJ2-7; D may be TRBD2 (5 bases). The germline V and J ends were trimmed by 5 bases and 3 bases, with 8 bases remaining between them. Germline CDR1 is SEHNR and CDR2 is FQNEAQ (reference sequence). The CDR3 has 12 residues. The chain's CDR3 is CASSLGSYEQYF. CDR3 nucleotide sequence: TGTGCCAGCAGCCTTGGGAGCTACGAGCAGTACTTC.

CDR3 protein: CASSGQRNTEAFF. CDR3 nucleotide sequence: TGTGCCAGCTCAGGGCAGCGGAACACTGAAGCTTTCTTT. This chain connects TRBV18 to TRBJ1-1; no definite D call. Deletions cut 5 bases from V and 1 base from J, with 8 bases between. The CDR3 loop spans 13 amino acids. Germline CDR1 KGHSH, CDR2 LQKENI.

V gene TRBV11-3 combines with J gene TRBJ2-2, with 7 bases matching TRBD1. Germline CDR1 and CDR2: SGHNT and YENEEA. V shed 1 base, J shed 4 bases, and the junction held 3 bases outside the gene matches. The CDR3 consists of 15 residues. The CDR3 reads CASSLGAGGTGELFF. CDR3 sequence (DNA): TGTGCCAGCAGCTTAGGGGCAGGGGGCACCGGGGAGCTGTTTTTT. The full variable domain, rest sourced from reference TRBV11-3 and TRBJ2-2, is EAGVVQSPRYKIIEKKQPVAFWCNPISGHNTLYWYLQNLGQGPELLIRYENEEAVDDSQLPKDRFSAERLKGVDSTLKIQPAELGDSAVYLCASSLGAGGTGELFFGEGSRLTVL.

The V gene is TRBV28, the J gene TRBJ2-7; TRBD1 matches at 8 bases. Germline assignment: CDR1 MDHEN and CDR2 SYDVKM. This CDR3 spans 14 amino acids. Unmatched junction bases numbered 8, after V lost 6 bases and J lost 4 bases. The CDR3 nucleotides read TGTGCCAGCAGCCAGGGGGCTACTTTGTACGAGCAGTACTTC. Translated: CASSQGATLYEQYF.

The rearrangement joins TRBV6-4 to TRBJ2-2; 7 nucleotides match TRBD2. Germline-derived CDR1 and CDR2 are MRHNA and SNTAGT. The junction had 1 base not matched to a gene; V was cut back by 0 bases and J by 0 bases. This CDR3 is built from 16 residues. For the CDR3, the DNA is TGTGCCAGCAGTGACTCGGGGGGGACGAACACCGGGGAGCTGTTTTTT. Protein sequence: CASSDSGGTNTGELFF.